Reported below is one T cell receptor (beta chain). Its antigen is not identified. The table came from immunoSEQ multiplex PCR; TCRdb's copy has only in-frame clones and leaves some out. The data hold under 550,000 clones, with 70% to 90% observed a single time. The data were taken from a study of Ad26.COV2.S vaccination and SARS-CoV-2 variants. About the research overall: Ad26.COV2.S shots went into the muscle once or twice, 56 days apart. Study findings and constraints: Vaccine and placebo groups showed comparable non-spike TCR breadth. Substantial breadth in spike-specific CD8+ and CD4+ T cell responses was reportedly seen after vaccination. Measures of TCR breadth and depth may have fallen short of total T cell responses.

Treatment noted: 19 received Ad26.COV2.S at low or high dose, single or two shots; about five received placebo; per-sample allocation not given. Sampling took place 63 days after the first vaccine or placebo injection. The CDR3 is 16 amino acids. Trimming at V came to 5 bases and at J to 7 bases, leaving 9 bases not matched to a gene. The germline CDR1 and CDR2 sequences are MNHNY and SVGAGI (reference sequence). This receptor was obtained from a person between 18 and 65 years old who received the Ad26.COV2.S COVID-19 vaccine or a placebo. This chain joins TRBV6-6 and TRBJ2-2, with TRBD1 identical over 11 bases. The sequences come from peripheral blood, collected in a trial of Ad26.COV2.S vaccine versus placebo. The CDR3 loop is CASSPRTGGAGGELFF. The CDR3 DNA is TGTGCCAGCAGTCCCCGGACAGGGGGCGCGGGCGGGGAGCTGTTTTTT.